A selection of T cell receptor beta chains follows, all from one sample in a study of memory CD4+ T cells and cytomegalovirus serostatus. Only in-frame clones appear in the TCRdb table, and some are missing; sequencing was by immunoSEQ multiplex PCR. This table has about 46,000 clones, around four fifths appearing once. The specimen was memory CD4+ T cells from blood. The receptor set was obtained from an adult in good health and CMV-seronegative. CDR3s include the opening cysteine and the closing phenylalanine or tryptophan. A D gene is named only where the DNA matches it firmly. Clone size is shown for a subset of rows, as once, few, many or a class of expanded clone.

v_call	d_call	cdr3_length	j_call	clone_size	cdr3_nt	cdr3_aa
TRBV5-1	.	14	TRBJ1-3	.	TGCGCCAGCAGCTTGGAAGGGGTTGGAAACACCATATATTTT	CASSLEGVGNTIYF
TRBV29-1	.	15	TRBJ1-3	.	TGCAGCGTTGAAGAGATGGCGTACTCTGGAAACACCATATATTTT	CSVEEMAYSGNTIYF
TRBV14	TRBD1	15	TRBJ2-7	once	TGTGCCAGCAACTCCGGGACAGGCGCGAACTACGAGCAGTACTTC	CASNSGTGANYEQYF
TRBV4-2	TRBD2	15	TRBJ2-5	.	TGTGCCAGCAGCCAAGATTGGACTAGCGCGGAGACCCAGTACTTC	CASSQDWTSAETQYF
TRBV19	TRBD2	18	TRBJ2-7	.	TGTGCCAGTAGTTCGCTTGGGACTAGCGGGGGGGACTCCTACGAGCAGTACTTC	CASSSLGTSGGDSYEQYF
TRBV19	.	13	TRBJ2-3	.	TGTGCCAGTAGTACTTCTCAGGCAGATACGCAGTATTTT	CASSTSQADTQYF
TRBV21-1	.	16	TRBJ2-7	.	TGTGCCAGCAGCAAAGCGCTTTTTGGGGCACGGAGTGAGCAGTACTTC	CASSKALFGARSEQYF
TRBV21-1	.	16	TRBJ1-5	few	TGTGCCAGCAGCCCAAAACCTCTTCACCGAAATCAGCCCCAGCATTTT	CASSPKPLHRNQPQHF
TRBV6-6	.	15	TRBJ2-3	few	TGTGCCAGCAGTTACTGGCAGGGTAGCACAGATACGCAGTATTTT	CASSYWQGSTDTQYF
TRBV7-9	TRBD1	14	TRBJ2-7	.	TGTGCCAGCAGCTTCGGACAGGCGAATTACGAGCAGTACTTC	CASSFGQANYEQYF
TRBV19	.	14	TRBJ1-5	.	TGTGCCAGTAGTATAACAGTTAGCAATCAGCCCCAGCATTTT	CASSITVSNQPQHF
TRBV18	TRBD2	16	TRBJ2-3	.	TGTGCCAGCTCACCGGGACTCGGGGGGGCTTCAGATACGCAGTATTTT	CASSPGLGGASDTQYF
TRBV5-1	TRBD1	14	TRBJ1-5	.	TGCGCCAGCAGCTTGGTAGGGGGCAGTCAGCCCCAGCATTTT	CASSLVGGSQPQHF
TRBV16	TRBD1	13	TRBJ2-3	once	TGTGCCAGCAGCCAGCAGGGGGCAGATACGCAGTATTTT	CASSQQGADTQYF
TRBV4-1	.	17	TRBJ1-5	.	TGCGCCAGCAGCCAAGATTCAGAGGGCAGGGATGATCAGCCCCAGCATTTT	CASSQDSEGRDDQPQHF
TRBV19	TRBD2	13	TRBJ2-3	.	TGTGCCAGTAGAATGGGACTAGCAGATACGCAGTATTTT	CASRMGLADTQYF
TRBV10-3	TRBD2	15	TRBJ2-1	.	TGTGCCACCGGACTAGCGGGGGTCGTGGGAAATGAGCAGTTCTTC	CATGLAGVVGNEQFF
TRBV7-3	TRBD1	14	TRBJ1-1	.	TGTGCCAGCAGCTCGACAGGGTCTGCCACTGAAGCTTTCTTT	CASSSTGSATEAFF
TRBV7-2	.	14	TRBJ2-3	once	TGTGCCAGCAGCTTAGCACAGGGCACAGATACGCAGTATTTT	CASSLAQGTDTQYF
TRBV29-1	.	9	TRBJ1-2	.	TGCAGCGTTGAGTACGGCTACACCTTC	CSVEYGYTF
TRBV9	.	12	TRBJ1-2	.	TGTGCCAGCAGCGTAGGGAGGGGTGGCTACACCTTC	CASSVGRGGYTF
TRBV5-1	TRBD1	15	TRBJ1-6	.	TGCGCCAGCAGCTTGGAAGGGACAGGGGCCCGGCCCCTCCACTTT	CASSLEGTGARPLHF
TRBV2	TRBD2	15	TRBJ2-5	.	TGTGCCAGCAGGAAGACTAGCGGGGGAACGGAGACCCAGTACTTC	CASRKTSGGTETQYF
TRBV5-8	TRBD1	14	TRBJ1-2	.	TGTGCCAGCAGCTGGGGACAGGGCGGCTATGGCTACACCTTC	CASSWGQGGYGYTF
TRBV11-2	.	16	TRBJ1-4	.	TGTGCCAGCAGCCTGGAGGTTTTGGGGAGGAATGAAAAACTGTTTTTT	CASSLEVLGRNEKLFF
TRBV19	.	13	TRBJ2-5	.	TGTGCCAGTAGTACAGGGCGCCTGGAGACCCAGTACTTC	CASSTGRLETQYF
TRBV10-3	.	15	TRBJ1-1	.	TGTGCCATCAGGGGGGGACGGGGTGGTGAAACTGAAGCTTTCTTT	CAIRGGRGGETEAFF
TRBV19	.	15	TRBJ1-5	medium-sized	TGTGCCAGTACCTTGGGGCGGTCACCCAATCAGCCCCAGCATTTT	CASTLGRSPNQPQHF
TRBV7-8	TRBD1	15	TRBJ2-2	.	TGTGCCAGCAGTTCCGGGACAGGCGACACCGGGGAGCTGTTTTTT	CASSSGTGDTGELFF
TRBV2	TRBD2	13	TRBJ2-7	.	TGTGCCAGCAGTGACGGAATAGCGGGGGCCCCGTACTTC	CASSDGIAGAPYF
TRBV4-3	.	15	TRBJ1-6	.	TGCGCCAGCAGCCAAGATAGACAGTTAAATTCACCCCTCCACTTT	CASSQDRQLNSPLHF
TRBV27	.	12	TRBJ2-7	few	TGTGCCAGCAGTGACCCAGGGTCCGAGCAGTACTTC	CASSDPGSEQYF
TRBV18	.	13	TRBJ1-3	.	TGTGCCAGCACCAGCACGTCAGGAAACACCATATATTTT	CASTSTSGNTIYF
TRBV7-2	.	13	TRBJ2-1	.	TGTGCCAGCAGCTTGCACTCCTACAATGAGCAGTTCTTC	CASSLHSYNEQFF
TRBV5-1	.	16	TRBJ2-7	.	TGCGCCAGCAGCCGTGGCAGGCAGCCTACATCCTACGAGCAGTACTTC	CASSRGRQPTSYEQYF
TRBV5-1	TRBD1	15	TRBJ2-5	few	TGCGCCAGCAGCCGGACAGGGGGGGATCAAGAGACCCAGTACTTC	CASSRTGGDQETQYF
TRBV7-2	TRBD1	17	TRBJ1-1	.	TGTGCCAGCAGAAAAGCGCCGAACAGGGGGCACGACACTGAAGCTTTCTTT	CASRKAPNRGHDTEAFF
TRBV4-2	.	13	TRBJ2-1	.	TGTGCCAGCTCGGGGCTCCAGTACAATGAGCAGTTCTTC	CASSGLQYNEQFF
TRBV21-1	.	14	TRBJ1-5	few	TGTGCCAGTTCTCCCAGGGATGGCCATCAGCCCCAGCATTTT	CASSPRDGHQPQHF
TRBV7-2	.	14	TRBJ1-1	once	TGTGCCAGCAGAAACAGGGCGATGAACACTGAAGCTTTCTTT	CASRNRAMNTEAFF
TRBV10-3	TRBD1	12	TRBJ1-1	few	TGTGCCATCAGTACAGGGGACACTGAAGCTTTCTTT	CAISTGDTEAFF
TRBV15	TRBD2	17	TRBJ2-3	.	TGTGCCACCACCCCAGGGACTAGCGGACCGGGCACAGATACGCAGTATTTT	CATTPGTSGPGTDTQYF
TRBV2	TRBD2	11	TRBJ2-1	few	TGTGCCATTGGGACTATCAATGAGCAGTTCTTC	CAIGTINEQFF
TRBV7-8	.	12	TRBJ1-5	.	TGTGCCAGCAGTCTTAGCAATCAGCCCCAGCATTTT	CASSLSNQPQHF
TRBV2	TRBD1	13	TRBJ1-4	few	TGTGCCAGCAGTGAATGGTGGCAGGGGGAACTGTTTTTT	CASSEWWQGELFF
TRBV19	TRBD2	16	TRBJ2-7	.	TGTGCCAGTAGTCCAGGGAGGGTGCCTAGCGGGGGAGAGCAGTACTTC	CASSPGRVPSGGEQYF